The following is a TCR beta chain sequence with its context. This entry belongs to a study of blood T cell repertoires in COVID-19. Study summary: Sources were T cells, B-cell-depleted T cells, or PBMCs; the material itself was cDNA or gDNA.

Study processing details: It was from reference gene primer amplification that nucleated cell counts were estimated. Using immunoSEQ multiplex PCR, the repertoire was profiled, and TCRdb retains in-frame clones only, with some absent. V, J and clone size reflect that table, while D and trimming were determined from the DNA. The table includes approximately 170,000 clones, over 75% detected once. The CDR3 totals 14 residues. Germline V gene data show CDR1 as MNHEY and CDR2 as SVGAGI. Trimming removed 0 bases at V and 15 bases at J, with 18 bases between. This chain connects TRBV6-5 to TRBJ2-1; a weak D match, TRBD2 (7 bases). Source material: peripheral blood. This clonotype originated in a woman aged 50 to 60 with acute or convalescent COVID-19. The CDR3 DNA reads TGTGCCAGCAGTTACTCAGGTGGGGGGGCCTCTCTGTTCTTC. This encodes CASSYSGGGASLFF.